The 28 T cell receptor beta chains listed next were all sequenced from one sample in a study of graft-versus-host responses after intestinal transplantation (dated by TCRdb to about 2021). Libraries were constructed by the immunoSEQ multiplex PCR assay. Held by TCRdb, this immuneACCESS table contains in-frame sequences only and omits some clones. Under half of the omission traces to an unresolved V gene where checked; the cause of the rest is unknown. The sample yields 95,000 to 130,000 clones; 90% were counted once. The ten top clones hold under 0.2% of the sample. The sample's time point label, decoded: cells obtained before transplantation from donor or recipient. Their antigen targets remain unknown. Sequencing was performed on unstimulated CD4+ T cells sorted from spleen or lymph node cells, taken before intestinal transplant. These TCRs come from a human donor who received an intestinal transplant.

The V gene is TRBV7-3, the J gene TRBJ1-5; no clear D. CDR3 length: 13 residues. CDR1 and CDR2 (germline): SGHTA, FQGTGA. V dropped 3 bases and J dropped 6 bases, with 9 bases sitting between them. The CDR3 protein is CASSLGHGQPQHF. As DNA, the CDR3 is TGTGCCAGCAGCTTGGGCCATGGTCAGCCCCAGCATTTT.

V usage is TRBV7-2 and J usage is TRBJ1-5; D call uncertain. Trimming pared 7 bases from V and 1 base from J, leaving 8 bases between. This CDR3 is 13 amino acids long. Germline lookup yields CDR1 SGHTA and CDR2 FQGNSA. CDR3 sequence (DNA): TGTGCCAGCATGAACAGCAGCAATCAGCCCCAGCATTTT. Its translation: CASMNSSNQPQHF.

V is TRBV7-2 and J is TRBJ2-7; D not certain. V was clipped by 1 base and J by 2 bases, with 15 bases between them. The CDR3 runs to 16 residues. Germline values: CDR1 SGHTA, CDR2 FQGNSA. CDR3 sequence: CASSLGAHDPAYEQYF. DNA for the CDR3: TGTGCCAGCAGCTTAGGGGCCCACGACCCAGCCTACGAGCAGTACTTC.

This rearrangement joins TRBV30 to TRBJ2-4; D call uncertain. V gave up 1 base and J gave up 5 bases, with 3 bases separating them. The germline CDR1 and CDR2 sequences are GTSNPN and SVGIG (reference sequence). The CDR3 contains 11 residues. The CDR3 coding sequence is TGTGCCTGGAGTGCCGAAAACATTCAGTACTTC. This gives the protein CAWSAENIQYF.

The chain has TRBV2 and TRBJ1-2; 7 nucleotides match TRBD1. Per the germline V gene, CDR1 is SNHLY and CDR2 is FYNNEI. V shed 4 bases and J 8 bases; nucleotides not matched to a gene: 4. The CDR3 is 12 residues long. The CDR3 DNA is TGTGCCAGCAGTGTAGGGGGCGCGGGCTACACCTTC. This translates into CASSVGGAGYTF.

The chain joins TRBV28 to TRBJ2-2; 13 bases are a match to TRBD2. This CDR3 is 18 amino acids long. The germline CDR1 and CDR2 sequences are MDHEN and SYDVKM. Trimming at V came to 3 bases and at J to 1 base, leaving 5 bases not matched to a gene. CDR3 protein: CASSLGTSGMRNTGELFF. The CDR3 DNA reads as TGTGCCAGCAGTTTGGGGACTAGCGGGATGCGGAACACCGGGGAGCTGTTTTTT.

This chain uses TRBV10-3 with TRBJ2-5; D ambiguous. V lost 3 bases to trimming and J lost 5 bases, with 7 bases between them. This CDR3 is built from 12 residues. The germline V gene encodes CDR1 ENHRY and CDR2 SYGVKD. CDR3: CAISEFLETQYF. The CDR3 DNA reads TGTGCCATCAGTGAATTCCTGGAGACCCAGTACTTC.

V usage is TRBV18 and J usage is TRBJ2-5; maybe TRBD1 (6 bases). The J call may be in error: the DNA end matches TRBJ2-7 better. The CDR3 covers 16 residues. Germline-derived CDR1 and CDR2 are KGHSH and LQKENI. In DNA form, the CDR3 reads TGTGCCAGCTCCCCGAGGCAGGGGCTAACCTCCTACGAGCAGTACTTC. Its translation is CASSPRQGLTSYEQYF.

The table lists this clone with a few counts. The chain has TRBV18 and TRBJ1-4; perhaps TRBD1 as D (5 bases). This CDR3 is 13 amino acids long. V lost 3 bases, J lost 6 bases, and 8 bases lay in between. CDR1 and CDR2 (germline): KGHSH, LQKENI. Here the CDR3 DNA reads TGTGCCAGCTCACCTACGGGGGATGAAAAACTGTTTTTT. Translation gives CASSPTGDEKLFF.

The chain recombines TRBV6-1 with TRBJ2-3; 7 bases are a match to TRBD1. The CDR3 sequence is 14 residues long. The germline V gene encodes CDR1 MNHNS and CDR2 SASEGT. With V trimmed by 1 base and J by 6 bases, 4 bases remained unmatched. The CDR3 nucleotides read TGTGCCAGCAGTGAAGACAGGGGCCCCGATACGCAGTATTTT. Translation: CASSEDRGPDTQYF.

The CDR3 nucleotides are TGTGCCAGCAAACTAGCGGGAGAAAACTACGAGCAGTACTTC. Amino acids: CASKLAGENYEQYF. V gene TRBV28 combines with J gene TRBJ2-7; 11 bases map to TRBD2. The CDR3 is 14 amino acids. Germline CDR1 and CDR2: MDHEN and SYDVKM. The V gene end was trimmed by 7 bases and the J gene end by 3 bases; junction bases not matched to a gene: 5.

The chain recombines TRBV7-2 with TRBJ2-1, with TRBD2 matching 7 bases. Trimming removed 4 bases from V and 6 bases from J; junction bases left unmatched: 6. This CDR3 region has 14 residues. Germline values: CDR1 SGHTA, CDR2 FQGNSA. Written as DNA, the CDR3 is TGTGCCAGCAGCTCCCTGGGGACTACCAATGAGCAGTTCTTC. Translating gives CASSSLGTTNEQFF.

This rearrangement joins TRBV2 to TRBJ2-7; D is unclear. Trimming took off 4 bases at V and 5 bases at J, with 6 bases between the two ends. CDR1 and CDR2 from the germline V gene are SNHLY and FYNNEI. This CDR3 is built from 11 residues. The CDR3 is CASSVYDEQYF. Here the CDR3 DNA reads TGTGCCAGCAGTGTCTACGACGAGCAGTACTTC.

CDR3 nucleotides: TGTGCCAGCAGCTTAGCCCAAGTAAGGGGTCTCGGCACTGAAGCTTTCTTT. Its protein is CASSLAQVRGLGTEAFF. The genes are TRBV7-2 and TRBJ1-1; TRBD1 is a possible D gene (5 bases). Trimming removed 0 bases from V and 4 bases from J, with 18 bases in between. The CDR3 runs 17 residues. CDR1 is SGHTA and CDR2 is FQGNSA in the germline V gene.

V and J are TRBV5-6 and TRBJ2-7, with a tentative D call TRBD1 (5 bases). CDR3 length: 16 residues. Germline lookup yields CDR1 SGHDT and CDR2 YYEEEE. Trimming left V 0 bases short and J 2 bases short, with 15 bases between. The CDR3 DNA follows: TGTGCCAGCAGCTTGGGAAGACAGTCTCGGGCCTACGAGCAGTACTTC. Its translation is CASSLGRQSRAYEQYF.

The V gene is TRBV9, the J gene TRBJ1-2; tentatively, D is TRBD1 (6 bases). Germline V gene data show CDR1 as SGDLS and CDR2 as YYNGEE. V lost 3 bases, J lost 8 bases, and 17 bases lay in between. The CDR3 consists of 14 residues. The CDR3 DNA reads as TGTGCCAGCAGCGCCGTCCGCGGGGGCCGGGGCTACACCTTC. Translation gives CASSAVRGGRGYTF.

The rearrangement links TRBV6-6 to TRBJ2-7; TRBD2 matches at 7 bases. CDR3 length: 14 residues. Germline trimming cut 6 bases from V and 3 bases from J; bases unmatched to any gene: 8. The germline gives CDR1 MNHNY, CDR2 SVGAGI (reference sequence). The CDR3, as DNA: TGTGCCAGCAGGGCCACGGGAGGAAGCTACGAGCAGTACTTC. Protein: CASRATGGSYEQYF.

V is TRBV6-5 and J is TRBJ2-7; D is perhaps TRBD2 (5 bases). V was pared by 5 bases and J by 3 bases, with 14 bases between. Per the germline V gene, CDR1 is MNHEY and CDR2 is SVGAGI. The length of the CDR3 is 14 residues. This CDR3 reads CASSGRDTLYEQYF. Written as DNA, the CDR3 is TGTGCCAGCAGTGGCCGGGATACCCTCTACGAGCAGTACTTC.

The rearrangement uses TRBV5-1 and TRBJ1-1, with TRBD1 identical over 7 bases. Per the germline V gene, CDR1 is SGHRS and CDR2 is YFSETQ. J was trimmed by 10 bases and V by 2 bases; bases with no gene match: 8. The CDR3 sequence is 13 residues long. CDR3 sequence: CASSFRQGDRAFF. Written as DNA, the CDR3 is TGCGCCAGCAGCTTTCGGCAGGGGGATAGAGCTTTCTTT. Complete variable domain (other parts from reference TRBV5-1 and TRBJ1-1): KAGVTQTPRYLIKTRGQQVTLSCSPISGHRSVSWYQQTPGQGLQFLFEYFSETQRNKGNFPGRFSGRQFSNSRSEMNVSTLELGDSALYLCASSFRQGDRAFFGQGTRLTVV.

This clone was counted once. This chain uses TRBV25-1 with TRBJ1-2; D remains ambiguous. Trimming took off 1 base at V and 8 bases at J, with 5 bases between the two ends. The germline CDR1 and CDR2 sequences are MGHDK and SYGVNS. The CDR3 has 11 amino acids. The CDR3 spells CASSELEGYTF. DNA for the CDR3: TGTGCCAGCAGTGAATTAGAAGGCTACACCTTC.

This clone was seen more than once but under ten times. The rearrangement links TRBV6-5 to TRBJ2-7, with a weak D call TRBD2 (6 bases). The CDR3 has 14 residues. V lost 3 bases to trimming and J lost 3 bases, with 12 bases between them. Germline CDR1 and CDR2: MNHEY and SVGAGI. CDR3 DNA: TGTGCCAGCAGTTATGGCGGGGTCCACTACGAGCAGTACTTC. This encodes CASSYGGVHYEQYF.

The chain has TRBV9 and TRBJ2-1, with D possibly matching TRBD2 (6 bases). This CDR3 has 15 amino acids. Trimming shortened V by 0 bases and J by 4 bases, and 11 bases separated the two germline ends. CDR1 is SGDLS and CDR2 is YYNGEE in the germline V gene. The CDR3, as DNA: TGTGCCAGCAGCGTAGGGAGTAGCGGATACAATGAGCAGTTCTTC. Amino acid sequence: CASSVGSSGYNEQFF. The variable domain in full, with the rest retrieved from reference TRBV9 and TRBJ2-1, is DSGVTQTPKHLITATGQRVTLRCSPRSGDLSVYWYQQSLDQGLQFLIQYYNGEERAKGNILERFSAQQFPDLHSELNLSSLELGDSALYFCASSVGSSGYNEQFFGPGTRLTVL.

The V call is TRBV7-9, the J call TRBJ2-2, with 10 bases fitting TRBD2. V gave up 6 bases and J gave up 6 bases; unmatched junction bases: 13. This CDR3 comprises 17 residues. Germline CDR1 is SEHNR and CDR2 is FQNEAQ (reference sequence). The CDR3 region has the DNA TGTGCCAGCAGTTACTCCCCTAGCGGGAGTAAAGCCGGGGAGCTGTTTTTT. Translating gives CASSYSPSGSKAGELFF.

The gene calls are TRBV4-1 and TRBJ2-5, with 9 positions matching TRBD2. V lost 9 bases, J lost 0 bases, and 11 bases stayed unmatched. CDR1 is MGHRA and CDR2 is YSYEKL in the germline V gene. This CDR3 has 16 amino acids. The CDR3 DNA is TGCGCCAGTTCTAGGGCTAGCGGGACTTACCAAGAGACCCAGTACTTC. Translating it yields CASSRASGTYQETQYF.

The table lists this clone with a count of one. The rearrangement uses TRBV5-1 and TRBJ2-5, with 10 bases lining up with TRBD2. V was pared by 4 bases and J by 4 bases, with 10 bases of the junction left unmatched. The germline V gene has CDR1 SGHRS and CDR2 YFSETQ. The CDR3 is 16 residues long. The CDR3 spells CASSPPASGSLETQYF. CDR3 DNA sequence: TGCGCCAGCAGCCCCCCGGCTAGCGGGAGTCTAGAGACCCAGTACTTC.

The chain recombines TRBV7-8 with TRBJ2-3; possibly TRBD2 for D (5 bases). CDR1 and CDR2 from the germline V gene are SGHVS and FQNEAQ. CDR3 length: 15 amino acids. Trimming stripped 2 bases from V and 2 bases from J, with 11 bases between. The CDR3 DNA reads TGTGCCAGCAGCTTATCCGCGGGCTTCACAGATACGCAGTATTTT. As protein: CASSLSAGFTDTQYF.

The chain is built from TRBV4-1 and TRBJ1-2, with TRBD1 identical over 7 bases. The J segment lost 1 base and the V segment lost 1 base, leaving 6 bases of the junction unmatched. Germline assignment: CDR1 MGHRA and CDR2 YSYEKL. The CDR3 consists of 16 residues. CDR3 region: CASSQGDRVHNYGYTF. Here the CDR3 DNA reads TGCGCCAGCAGCCAAGGAGACAGGGTCCATAACTATGGCTACACCTTC.

There are a few counts of this clone. The J gene is TRBJ2-7, the V gene TRBV27; the D gene is possibly TRBD2 (6 bases). CDR3 length: 16 amino acids. Trimming removed 6 bases from V and 2 bases from J, with 20 bases in between. Germline assignment: CDR1 MNHEY and CDR2 SMNVEV (reference sequence). CDR3 region: CASRSDFQRAAYEQYF. In DNA form, the CDR3 reads TGTGCCAGCAGGAGCGACTTCCAGCGGGCCGCCTACGAGCAGTACTTC.